Listed here is a single T cell receptor beta chain. The target antigen is unknown. This table comes from immunoSEQ multiplex PCR, and its TCRdb copy is limited to in-frame clones, with some not included. The sample consists of some 30,000 clones, 86% of them appearing once. The sample is drawn from a study of T cell responses to AZD1222 COVID-19 vaccine. Study-level points and caveats: Unmutated variant regions are reportedly the target of nearly half of TCRs that are spike-specific. Clonal diversity may have been underestimated in mostly white British donors. At baseline, seropositivity was found in only a handful of AZD1222 recipients. Researchers took repertoire samples only after the peak T cell response had come.

V was clipped by 4 bases and J by 2 bases, with 15 bases between them. From germline, CDR1 is SGDLS and CDR2 YYNGEE. The CDR3 has 15 residues. The chain couples TRBV9 to TRBJ1-2; tentative D call: TRBD1 (6 bases). The TCR originated in an adult in good health. Source: peripheral blood, taken on day 0 of AZD1222 vaccination. The CDR3 is CASSLGEGVNYGYTF. The CDR3 region has the DNA TGTGCCAGCAGCCTAGGGGAGGGGGTCAACTATGGCTACACCTTC.